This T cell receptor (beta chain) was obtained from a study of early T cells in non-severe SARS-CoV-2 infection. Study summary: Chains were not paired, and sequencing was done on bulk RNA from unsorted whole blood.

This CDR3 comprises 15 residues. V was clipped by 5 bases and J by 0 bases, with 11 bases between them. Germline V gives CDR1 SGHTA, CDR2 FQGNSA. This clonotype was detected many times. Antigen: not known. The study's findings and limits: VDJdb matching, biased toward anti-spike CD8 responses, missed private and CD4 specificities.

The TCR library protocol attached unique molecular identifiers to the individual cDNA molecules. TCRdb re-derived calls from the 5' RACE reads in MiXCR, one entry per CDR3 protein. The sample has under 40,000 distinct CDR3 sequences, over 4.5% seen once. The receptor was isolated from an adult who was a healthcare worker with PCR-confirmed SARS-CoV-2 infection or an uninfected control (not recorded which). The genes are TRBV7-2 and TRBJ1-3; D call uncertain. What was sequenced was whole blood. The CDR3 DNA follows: TGTGCCAGCAGCCCAACACGGAGCTCTGGAAACACCATATATTTT. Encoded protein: CASSPTRSSGNTIYF.